The 6 T cell receptor beta chains presented below share a single source sample, sequenced in a study of OX40 agonist ivuxolimab in advanced cancers. Assay used: immunoSEQ multiplex PCR; TCRdb lists only in-frame clones, some missing. The repertoire holds 75,000 to 95,000 clones, with approximately 90% as singletons. The sequences come from CD4+ or CD8+ T cells sorted from blood, collected in a trial of the OX40 agonist ivuxolimab. The receptors here all came from an adult with an advanced solid tumor such as melanoma, head and neck, liver or kidney cancer.

The V gene is TRBV19, the J gene TRBJ1-3; a possible D gene is TRBD1 (6 bases). Germline values: CDR1 LNHDA, CDR2 SQIVND (reference sequence). CDR3 length: 15 residues. Between the trimmed V and J ends, which lost 1 base and 4 bases, there was a span of 11 bases. The CDR3 sequence: CASSIVTGFGNTIYF. The CDR3 DNA reads TGTGCCAGTAGTATAGTAACAGGGTTCGGAAACACCATATATTTT.

CDR3 residues: CASSLYGGGPHEQFF. DNA for the CDR3: TGTGCCAGCAGCTTATATGGGGGAGGGCCCCATGAGCAGTTCTTC. The J gene is TRBJ2-1, the V gene TRBV7-3, with 7 positions matching TRBD2. Trimming at V came to 2 bases and at J to 8 bases, leaving 9 bases not matched to a gene. The CDR3 is 15 residues long. Per germline, CDR1 SGHTA and CDR2 FQGTGA.

This sequence joins TRBV7-6 and TRBJ2-7; D not certain. From germline, CDR1 is SGHVS and CDR2 FNYEAQ. This CDR3 is 14 amino acids long. Trimming removed 5 bases at V and 1 base at J, with 12 bases between. The CDR3 region has the DNA TGTGCCAGCAGCCCGAAGGTGCGTTCCTACGAGCAGTACTTC. It specifies CASSPKVRSYEQYF.

The chain combines TRBV19 with TRBJ1-2; D is possibly TRBD1 (6 bases). Germline V gene sequence: CDR1 LNHDA, CDR2 SQIVND (reference sequence). V lost 5 bases to trimming and J lost 7 bases, with 17 bases between them. CDR3 length: 14 amino acids. DNA of the CDR3: TGTGCCAGTAGTGTGGACAGAGAAGTTGGTGGCTACACCTTC. It specifies CASSVDREVGGYTF.

The chain is built from TRBV7-2 and TRBJ2-2; 9 nucleotides align to TRBD2. The CDR3 length is 14 residues. J was trimmed by 1 base and V by 8 bases; bases with no gene match: 2. Per the germline V gene, CDR1 is SGHTA and CDR2 is FQGNSA. CDR3: CASGTSRNTGELFF. CDR3 sequence (DNA): TGTGCCAGCGGGACTAGCAGGAACACCGGGGAGCTGTTTTTT.

The rearrangement uses TRBV19 and TRBJ2-5, with 12 bases lining up with TRBD2. Per the germline V gene, CDR1 is LNHDA and CDR2 is SQIVND (reference sequence). Trimming took 4 bases from V and 3 from J; bases not matched to a gene: 9. CDR3 length: 17 residues. CDR3 protein: CASSTGSRTSGKETQYF. For the CDR3, the DNA is TGTGCCAGTAGTACGGGGTCCAGGACTAGCGGGAAAGAGACCCAGTACTTC.